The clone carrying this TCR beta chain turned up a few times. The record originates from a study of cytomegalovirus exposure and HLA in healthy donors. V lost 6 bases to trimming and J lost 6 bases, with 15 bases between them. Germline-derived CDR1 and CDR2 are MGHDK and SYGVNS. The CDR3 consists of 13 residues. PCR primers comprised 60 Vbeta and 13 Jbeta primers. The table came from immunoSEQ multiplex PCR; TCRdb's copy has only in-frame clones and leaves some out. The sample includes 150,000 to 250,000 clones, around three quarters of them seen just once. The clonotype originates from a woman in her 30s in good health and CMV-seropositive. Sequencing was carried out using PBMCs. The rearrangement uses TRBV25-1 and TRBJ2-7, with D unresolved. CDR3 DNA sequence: TGTGCCAGCAGCGATCGCAGTCACAGCGAGCAGTACTTC. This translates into CASSDRSHSEQYF.